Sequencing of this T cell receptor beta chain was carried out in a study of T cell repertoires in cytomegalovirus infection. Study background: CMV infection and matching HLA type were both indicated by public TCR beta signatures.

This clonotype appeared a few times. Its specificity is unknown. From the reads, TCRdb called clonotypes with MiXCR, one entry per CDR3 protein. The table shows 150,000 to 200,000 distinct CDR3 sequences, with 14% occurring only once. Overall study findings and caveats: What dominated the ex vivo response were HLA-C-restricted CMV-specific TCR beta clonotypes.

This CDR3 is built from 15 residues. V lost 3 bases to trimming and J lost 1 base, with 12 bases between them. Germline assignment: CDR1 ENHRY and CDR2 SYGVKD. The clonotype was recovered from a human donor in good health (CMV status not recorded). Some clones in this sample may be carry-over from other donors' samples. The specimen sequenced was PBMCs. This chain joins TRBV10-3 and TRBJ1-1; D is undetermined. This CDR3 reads CAISEDRTGNTEAFF. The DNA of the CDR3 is TGTGCCATCAGTGAAGATCGTACGGGGAACACTGAAGCTTTCTTT.